This T cell receptor (beta chain) was sequenced for a study of blood T cell repertoires in COVID-19. The V end was cut by 3 bases, the J end by 13 bases, with 15 bases between. Germline V gene sequence: CDR1 SEHNR, CDR2 FQNEAQ (reference sequence). The CDR3 runs 12 residues. TCRdb's copy holds only in-frame clones and misses some; the assay was immunoSEQ multiplex PCR. The sample has 63,000 or so clones; approximately 78% are singletons. At least ten counts were recorded for this clone. The clonotype comes from a human donor in a cohort sampled during active COVID-19. The gene calls are TRBV7-9 and TRBJ1-2; weak D call: TRBD1 (6 bases). Specimen: peripheral blood. CDR3 residues: CASSFDYRALTF. Written as DNA, the CDR3 is TGTGCCAGCAGCTTTGATTACAGGGCCCTCACCTTC.